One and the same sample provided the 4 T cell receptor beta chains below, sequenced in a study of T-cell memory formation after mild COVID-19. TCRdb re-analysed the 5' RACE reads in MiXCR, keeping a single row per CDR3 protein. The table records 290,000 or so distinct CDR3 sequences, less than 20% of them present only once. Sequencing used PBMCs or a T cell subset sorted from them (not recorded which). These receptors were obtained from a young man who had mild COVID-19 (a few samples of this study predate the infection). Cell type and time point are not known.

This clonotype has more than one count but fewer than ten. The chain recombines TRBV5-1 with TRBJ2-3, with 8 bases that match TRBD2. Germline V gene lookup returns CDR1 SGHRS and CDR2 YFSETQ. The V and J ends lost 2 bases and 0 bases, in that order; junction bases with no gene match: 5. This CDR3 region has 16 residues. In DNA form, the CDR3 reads TGCGCCAGCAGCTTAGCGGGGGCAACTAGCACAGATACGCAGTATTTT. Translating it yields CASSLAGATSTDTQYF.

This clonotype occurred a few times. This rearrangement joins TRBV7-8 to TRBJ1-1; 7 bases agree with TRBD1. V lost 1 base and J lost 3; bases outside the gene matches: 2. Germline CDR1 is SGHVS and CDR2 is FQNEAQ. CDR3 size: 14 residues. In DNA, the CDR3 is TGTGCCAGCAGCTTAGTTACAGGGGACACTGAAGCTTTCTTT. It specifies CASSLVTGDTEAFF.

CDR3 sequence reads: CASQPPSGGGAGTDTQYF. The CDR3 region has the DNA TGTGCCAGCCAACCTCCCTCTGGCGGGGGGGCTGGCACAGATACGCAGTATTTT. J is TRBJ2-3 and V is TRBV7-2, with 9 bases identical to TRBD2. The germline V gene has CDR1 SGHTA and CDR2 FQGNSA. The CDR3 length is 18 residues. With V trimmed by 8 bases and J by 1 base, 16 bases remained unmatched.

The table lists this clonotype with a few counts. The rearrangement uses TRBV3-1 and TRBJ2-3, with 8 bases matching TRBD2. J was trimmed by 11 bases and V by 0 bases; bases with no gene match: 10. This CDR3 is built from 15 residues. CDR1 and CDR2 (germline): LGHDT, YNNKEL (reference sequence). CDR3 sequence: CASSQDVSTGGLQYF. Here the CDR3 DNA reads TGTGCCAGCAGCCAAGACGTTAGCACGGGGGGGTTGCAGTATTTT.